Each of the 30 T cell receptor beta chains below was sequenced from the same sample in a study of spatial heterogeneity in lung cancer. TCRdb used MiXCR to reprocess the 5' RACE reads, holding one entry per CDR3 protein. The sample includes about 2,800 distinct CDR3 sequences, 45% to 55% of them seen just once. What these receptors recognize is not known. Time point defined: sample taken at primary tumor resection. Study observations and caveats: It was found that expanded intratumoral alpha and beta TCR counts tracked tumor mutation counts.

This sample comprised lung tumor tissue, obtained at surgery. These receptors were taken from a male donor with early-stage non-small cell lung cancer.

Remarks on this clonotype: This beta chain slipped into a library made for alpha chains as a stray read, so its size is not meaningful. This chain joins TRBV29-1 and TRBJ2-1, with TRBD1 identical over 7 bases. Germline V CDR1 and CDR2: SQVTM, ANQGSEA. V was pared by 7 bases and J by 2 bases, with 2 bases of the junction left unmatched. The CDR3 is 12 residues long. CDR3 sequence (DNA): TGCAGCGCCGGGACAGCCTACAATGAGCAGTTCTTC. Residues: CSAGTAYNEQFF.

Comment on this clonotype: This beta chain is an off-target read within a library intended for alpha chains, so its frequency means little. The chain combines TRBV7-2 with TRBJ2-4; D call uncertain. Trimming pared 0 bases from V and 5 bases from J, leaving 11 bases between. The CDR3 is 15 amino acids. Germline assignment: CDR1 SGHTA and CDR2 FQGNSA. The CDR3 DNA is TGTGCCAGCAGCTTAGCGATTGGGGTGCAAAACATTCAGTACTTC. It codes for CASSLAIGVQNIQYF.

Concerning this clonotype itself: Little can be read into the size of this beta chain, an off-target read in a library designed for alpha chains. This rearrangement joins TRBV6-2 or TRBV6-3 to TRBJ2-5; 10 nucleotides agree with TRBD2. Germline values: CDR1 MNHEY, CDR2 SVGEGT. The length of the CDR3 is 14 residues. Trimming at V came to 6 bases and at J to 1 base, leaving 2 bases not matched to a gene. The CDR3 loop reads CASSWTSGQETQYF. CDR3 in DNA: TGTGCCAGCAGCTGGACTAGCGGCCAAGAGACCCAGTACTTC.

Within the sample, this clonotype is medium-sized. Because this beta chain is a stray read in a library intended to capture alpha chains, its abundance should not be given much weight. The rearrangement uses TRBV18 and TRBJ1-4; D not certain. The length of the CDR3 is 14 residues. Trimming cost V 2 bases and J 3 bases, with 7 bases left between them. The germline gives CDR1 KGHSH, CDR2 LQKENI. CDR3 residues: CASSPGSSNEKLFF. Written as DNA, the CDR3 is TGTGCCAGCTCACCAGGAAGTTCTAATGAAAAACTGTTTTTT.

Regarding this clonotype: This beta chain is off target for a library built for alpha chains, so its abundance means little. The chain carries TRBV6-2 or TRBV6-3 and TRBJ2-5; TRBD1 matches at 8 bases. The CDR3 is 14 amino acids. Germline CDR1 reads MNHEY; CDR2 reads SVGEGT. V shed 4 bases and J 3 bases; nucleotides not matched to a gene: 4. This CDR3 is CASSSQGAEETQYF. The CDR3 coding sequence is TGTGCCAGCAGTTCCCAGGGGGCTGAAGAGACCCAGTACTTC.

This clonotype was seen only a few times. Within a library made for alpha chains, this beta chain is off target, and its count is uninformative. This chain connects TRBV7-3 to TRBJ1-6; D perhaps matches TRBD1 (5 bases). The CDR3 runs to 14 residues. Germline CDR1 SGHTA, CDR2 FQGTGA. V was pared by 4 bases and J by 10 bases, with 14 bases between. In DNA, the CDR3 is TGTGCCAGCAGCTCGAGAGGGACGGAATCACCCCTCCACTTT. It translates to CASSSRGTESPLHF.

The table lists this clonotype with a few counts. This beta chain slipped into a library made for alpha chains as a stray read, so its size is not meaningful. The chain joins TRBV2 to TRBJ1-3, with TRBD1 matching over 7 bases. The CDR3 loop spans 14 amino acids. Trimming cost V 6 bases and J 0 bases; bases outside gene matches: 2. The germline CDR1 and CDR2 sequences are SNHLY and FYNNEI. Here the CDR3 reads CASRGTDSGNTIYF. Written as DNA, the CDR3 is TGTGCCAGCAGAGGGACAGACTCTGGAAACACCATATATTTT.

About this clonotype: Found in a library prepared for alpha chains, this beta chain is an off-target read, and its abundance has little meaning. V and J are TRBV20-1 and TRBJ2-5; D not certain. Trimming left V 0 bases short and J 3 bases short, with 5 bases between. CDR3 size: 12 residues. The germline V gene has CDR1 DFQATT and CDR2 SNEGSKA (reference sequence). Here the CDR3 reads CSAREAKETQYF. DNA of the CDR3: TGCAGTGCTAGAGAGGCGAAAGAGACCCAGTACTTC.

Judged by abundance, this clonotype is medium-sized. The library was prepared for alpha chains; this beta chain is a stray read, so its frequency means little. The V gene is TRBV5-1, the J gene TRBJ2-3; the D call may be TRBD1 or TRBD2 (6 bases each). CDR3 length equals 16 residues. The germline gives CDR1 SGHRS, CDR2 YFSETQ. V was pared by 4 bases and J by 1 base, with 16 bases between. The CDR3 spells CASSGGGGRGTDTQYF. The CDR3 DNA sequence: TGCGCCAGCAGCGGAGGAGGGGGAAGGGGCACAGATACGCAGTATTTT.

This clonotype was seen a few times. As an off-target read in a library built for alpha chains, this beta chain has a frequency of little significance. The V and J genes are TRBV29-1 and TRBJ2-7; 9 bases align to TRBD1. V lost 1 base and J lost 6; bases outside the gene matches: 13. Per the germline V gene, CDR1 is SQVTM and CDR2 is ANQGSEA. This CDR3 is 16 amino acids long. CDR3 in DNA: TGCAGCGTTGAAGTATTCGGGACAGGGTTTGGTTGCGAGCAGTACGTC. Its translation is CSVEVFGTGFGCEQYV.

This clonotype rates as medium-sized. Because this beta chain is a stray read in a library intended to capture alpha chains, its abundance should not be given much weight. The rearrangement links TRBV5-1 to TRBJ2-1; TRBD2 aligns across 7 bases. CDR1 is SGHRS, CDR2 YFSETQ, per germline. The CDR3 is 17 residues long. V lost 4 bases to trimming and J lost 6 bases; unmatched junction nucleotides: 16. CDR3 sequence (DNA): TGCGCCAGCAGCCCGATGGGAGCGGGGCCCTTGGCCAATGAGCAGTTCTTC. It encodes CASSPMGAGPLANEQFF.

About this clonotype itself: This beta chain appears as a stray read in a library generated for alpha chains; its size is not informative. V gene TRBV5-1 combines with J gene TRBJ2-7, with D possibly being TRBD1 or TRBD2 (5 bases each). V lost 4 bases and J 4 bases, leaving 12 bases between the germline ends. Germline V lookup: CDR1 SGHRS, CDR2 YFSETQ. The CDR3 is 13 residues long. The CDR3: CASSHRDGYEQYF. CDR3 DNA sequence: TGCGCCAGCAGCCACCGGGACGGGTACGAGCAGTACTTC.

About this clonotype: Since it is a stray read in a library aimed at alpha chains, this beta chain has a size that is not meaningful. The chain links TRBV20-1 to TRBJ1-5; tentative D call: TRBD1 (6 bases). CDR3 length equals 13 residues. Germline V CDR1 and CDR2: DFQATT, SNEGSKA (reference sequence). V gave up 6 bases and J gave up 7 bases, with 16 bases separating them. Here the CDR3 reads CSATRGLYQPQHF. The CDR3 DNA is TGCAGTGCCACGCGGGGGCTATACCAGCCCCAGCATTTT.

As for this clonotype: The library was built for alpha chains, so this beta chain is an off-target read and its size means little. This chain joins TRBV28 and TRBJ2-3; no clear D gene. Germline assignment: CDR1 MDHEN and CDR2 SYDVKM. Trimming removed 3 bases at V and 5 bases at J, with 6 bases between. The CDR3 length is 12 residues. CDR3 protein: CASSLGRDTQYF. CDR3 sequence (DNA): TGTGCCAGCAGTTTGGGTCGAGATACGCAGTATTTT. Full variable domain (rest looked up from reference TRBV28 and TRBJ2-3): DVKVTQSSRYLVKRTGEKVFLECVQDMDHENMFWYRQDPGLGLRLIYFSYDVKMKEKGDIPEGYSVSREKKERFSLILESASTNQTSMYLCASSLGRDTQYFGPGTRLTVL.

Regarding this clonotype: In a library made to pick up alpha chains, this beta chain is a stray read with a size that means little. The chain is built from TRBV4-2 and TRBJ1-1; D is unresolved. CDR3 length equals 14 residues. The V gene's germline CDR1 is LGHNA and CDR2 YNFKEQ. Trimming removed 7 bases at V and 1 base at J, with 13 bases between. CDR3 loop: CASISMAGNTEAFF. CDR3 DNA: TGTGCCAGCATATCGATGGCGGGGAACACTGAAGCTTTCTTT.

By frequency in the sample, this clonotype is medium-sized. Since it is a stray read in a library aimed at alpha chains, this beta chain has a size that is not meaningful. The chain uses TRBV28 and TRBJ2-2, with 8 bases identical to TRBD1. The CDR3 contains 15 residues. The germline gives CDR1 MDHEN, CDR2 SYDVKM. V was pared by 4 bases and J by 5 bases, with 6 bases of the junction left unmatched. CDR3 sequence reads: CASSWQGARTGELFF. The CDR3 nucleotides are TGTGCCAGCAGTTGGCAGGGGGCGCGAACCGGGGAGCTGTTTTTT.

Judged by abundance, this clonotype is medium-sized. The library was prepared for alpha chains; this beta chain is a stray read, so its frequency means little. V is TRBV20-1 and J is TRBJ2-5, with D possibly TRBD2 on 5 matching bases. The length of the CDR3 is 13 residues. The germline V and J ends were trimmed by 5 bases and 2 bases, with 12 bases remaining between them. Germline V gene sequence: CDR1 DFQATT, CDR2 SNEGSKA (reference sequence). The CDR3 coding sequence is TGCAGTGCTCCCAAGCGGCCTCAAGAGACCCAGTACTTC. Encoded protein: CSAPKRPQETQYF.

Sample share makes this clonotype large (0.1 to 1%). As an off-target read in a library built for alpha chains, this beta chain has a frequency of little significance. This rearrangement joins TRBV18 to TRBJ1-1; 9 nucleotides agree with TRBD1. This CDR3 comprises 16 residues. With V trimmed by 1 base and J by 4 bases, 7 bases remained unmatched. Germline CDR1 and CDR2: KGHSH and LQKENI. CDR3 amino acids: CASSPLDRGSPTEAFF. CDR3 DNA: TGTGCCAGCTCACCACTCGACAGGGGGTCACCCACTGAAGCTTTCTTT.

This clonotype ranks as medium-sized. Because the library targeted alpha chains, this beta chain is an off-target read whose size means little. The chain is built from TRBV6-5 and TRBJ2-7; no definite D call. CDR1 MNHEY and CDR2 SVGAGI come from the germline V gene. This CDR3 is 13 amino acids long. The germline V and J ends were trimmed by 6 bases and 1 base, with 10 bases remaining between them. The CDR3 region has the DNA TGTGCCAGCAGGCGCCTAGATTCCTACGAGCAGTACTTC. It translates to CASRRLDSYEQYF.

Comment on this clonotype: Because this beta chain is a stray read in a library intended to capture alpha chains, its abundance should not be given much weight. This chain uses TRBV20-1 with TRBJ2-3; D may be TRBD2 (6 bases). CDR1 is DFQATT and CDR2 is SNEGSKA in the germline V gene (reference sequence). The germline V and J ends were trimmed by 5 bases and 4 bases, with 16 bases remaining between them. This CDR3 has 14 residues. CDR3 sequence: CSARGTHHADTQYF. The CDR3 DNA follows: TGCAGTGCTCGCGGGACCCACCACGCAGATACGCAGTATTTT.

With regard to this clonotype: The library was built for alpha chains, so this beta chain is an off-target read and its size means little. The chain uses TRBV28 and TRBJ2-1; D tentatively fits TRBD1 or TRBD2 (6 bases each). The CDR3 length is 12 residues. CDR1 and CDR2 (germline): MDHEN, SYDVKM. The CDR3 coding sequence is TGTGCAGGGGGGAGCTCCTACAATGAGCAGTTCTTC. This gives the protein CAGGSSYNEQFF.

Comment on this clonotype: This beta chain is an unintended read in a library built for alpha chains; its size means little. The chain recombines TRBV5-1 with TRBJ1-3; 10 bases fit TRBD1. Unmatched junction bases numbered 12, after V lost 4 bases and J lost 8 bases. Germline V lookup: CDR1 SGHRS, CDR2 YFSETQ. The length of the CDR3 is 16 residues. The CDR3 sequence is CASSTNRDRGPDTIYF. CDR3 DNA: TGCGCCAGCAGCACGAACCGGGACAGGGGTCCGGACACCATATATTTT.

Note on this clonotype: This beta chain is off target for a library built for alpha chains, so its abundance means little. CDR3 loop: CSVLTENTQYF. CDR3 nucleotide sequence: TGCAGCGTTTTGACCGAAAACACGCAGTATTTT. The chain carries TRBV29-1 and TRBJ2-3; D remains unclear. This CDR3 has 11 residues. The germline gives CDR1 SQVTM, CDR2 ANQGSEA. V gave up 5 bases and J gave up 9 bases, with 12 bases separating them.

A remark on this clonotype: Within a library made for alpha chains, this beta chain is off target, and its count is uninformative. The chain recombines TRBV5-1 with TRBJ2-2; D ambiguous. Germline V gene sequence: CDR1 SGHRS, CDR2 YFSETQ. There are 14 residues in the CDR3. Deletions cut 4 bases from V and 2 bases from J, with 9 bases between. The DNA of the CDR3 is TGCGCCAGCAGCCGGGCCTACAACACCGGGGAGCTGTTTTTT. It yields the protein CASSRAYNTGELFF.

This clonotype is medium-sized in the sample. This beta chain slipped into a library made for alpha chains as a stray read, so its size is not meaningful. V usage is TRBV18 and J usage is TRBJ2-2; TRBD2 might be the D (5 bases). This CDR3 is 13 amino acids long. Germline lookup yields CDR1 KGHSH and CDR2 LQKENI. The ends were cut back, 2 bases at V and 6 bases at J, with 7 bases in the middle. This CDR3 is CASSPTGSGELFF. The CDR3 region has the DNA TGTGCCAGCTCACCAACGGGGTCCGGGGAGCTGTTTTTT.

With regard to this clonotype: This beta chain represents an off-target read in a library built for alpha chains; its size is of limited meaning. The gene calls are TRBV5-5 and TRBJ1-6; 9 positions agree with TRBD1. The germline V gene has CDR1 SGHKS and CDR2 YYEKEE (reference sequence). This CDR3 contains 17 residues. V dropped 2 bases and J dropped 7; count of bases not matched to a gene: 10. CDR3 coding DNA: TGTGCCAGCAGCTTTTGGCGGGGACAGGGCTTCAATTCACCCCTCCACTTT. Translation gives CASSFWRGQGFNSPLHF.

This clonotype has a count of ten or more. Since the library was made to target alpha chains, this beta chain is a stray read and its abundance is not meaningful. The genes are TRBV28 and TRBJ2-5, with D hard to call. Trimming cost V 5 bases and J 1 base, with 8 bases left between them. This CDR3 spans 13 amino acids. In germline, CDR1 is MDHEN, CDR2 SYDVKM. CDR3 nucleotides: TGTGCCAGCAGTCCAGGATCCCAAGAGACCCAGTACTTC. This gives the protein CASSPGSQETQYF.

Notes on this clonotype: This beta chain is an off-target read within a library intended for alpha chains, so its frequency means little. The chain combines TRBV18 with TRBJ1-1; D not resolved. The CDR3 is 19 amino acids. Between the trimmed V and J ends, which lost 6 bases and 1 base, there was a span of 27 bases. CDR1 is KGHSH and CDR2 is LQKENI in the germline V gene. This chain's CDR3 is CASSQNGPMGRPSNTEAFF. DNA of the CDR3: TGTGCCAGCTCCCAAAACGGACCGATGGGCCGCCCTTCGAACACTGAAGCTTTCTTT.

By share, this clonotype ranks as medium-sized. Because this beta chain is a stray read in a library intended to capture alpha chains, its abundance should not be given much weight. CDR3 residues: CASSQTPDREQDTQYF. The CDR3 nucleotides are TGCGCCAGCAGCCAGACCCCAGACAGGGAACAAGATACGCAGTATTTT. The chain is built from TRBV4-1 and TRBJ2-3; TRBD1 aligns across 7 bases. The CDR3 spans 16 residues. V trimming: 3 bases; J trimming: 5 bases; junction bases outside the gene matches: 11. Germline CDR1 reads MGHRA; CDR2 reads YSYEKL.

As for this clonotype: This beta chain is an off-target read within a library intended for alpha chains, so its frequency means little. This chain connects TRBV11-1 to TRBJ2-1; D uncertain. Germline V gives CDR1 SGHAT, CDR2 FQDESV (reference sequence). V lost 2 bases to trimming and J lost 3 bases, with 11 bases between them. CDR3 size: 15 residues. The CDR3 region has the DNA TGTGCCAGCAGCTTAAGGAGTCTGAACTACAATGAGCAGTTCTTC. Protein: CASSLRSLNYNEQFF.